A selection of T cell receptor beta chains follows, all from one sample in a study of blood T cell repertoires in COVID-19. Some clones are missing from TCRdb's copy, which holds only in-frame ones; the method was immunoSEQ multiplex PCR. The repertoire consists of about 200,000 clones, with 65% to 90% occurring once and the leading ten covering about 9%. The specimen sequenced was peripheral blood. The receptor set was obtained from a man between 50 and 59 years old with active or convalescent COVID-19. CDR3s include the opening cysteine and the closing phenylalanine or tryptophan. D genes are given only for firm matches. Where a row states a size, it is once, few, many or the class of an expanded clone; other rows omit it.

J: TRBJ2-1
D: NA
size: NA
V: TRBV28
CDR3: CASLRGDPREGQFF
DNA: TGTGCCAGTCTCAGGGGGGACCCTAGGGAAGGGCAGTTCTTC

J: TRBJ2-7
D: TRBD1
size: NA
V: TRBV5-6
CDR3: CASSLVGQGAFEQYF
DNA: TGTGCCAGCAGCTTGGTAGGACAGGGGGCTTTCGAGCAGTACTTC

J: TRBJ1-1
D: NA
size: once
V: TRBV7-8
CDR3: CASSLTTAGNTEAFF
DNA: TGTGCCAGCAGCTTAACCACAGCGGGGAACACTGAAGCTTTCTTT

J: TRBJ2-2
D: TRBD2
size: NA
V: TRBV6-5
CDR3: CASRRGVATGELFF
DNA: TGTGCCAGCAGACGGGGGGTTGCCACCGGGGAGCTGTTTTTT

J: TRBJ2-1
D: NA
size: once
V: TRBV28
CDR3: CASTNSYNEQFF
DNA: TGTGCCAGCACAAACTCCTACAATGAGCAGTTCTTC

J: TRBJ2-3
D: NA
size: many
V: TRBV2
CDR3: CASSTEADTQYF
DNA: TGTGCCAGCAGTACTGAGGCAGATACGCAGTATTTT

J: TRBJ2-1
D: NA
size: NA
V: TRBV2
CDR3: CASSEVGQQFF
DNA: TGTGCCAGCAGTGAAGTGGGGCAGCAGTTCTTC

J: TRBJ2-2
D: TRBD1
size: NA
V: TRBV6-1
CDR3: CASSEWDRGLPGELFF
DNA: TGTGCCAGCAGTGAGTGGGACAGGGGGCTCCCCGGGGAGCTGTTTTTT

J: TRBJ2-2
D: NA
size: NA
V: TRBV19
CDR3: CASRKPGGPGELFF
DNA: TGTGCCAGTAGAAAACCAGGAGGGCCCGGGGAGCTGTTTTTT

J: TRBJ2-1
D: NA
size: NA
V: TRBV5-1
CDR3: CASSLDRVEFF
DNA: TGCGCCAGCAGCTTGGACAGGGTGGAGTTCTTC

J: TRBJ2-5
D: NA
size: NA
V: TRBV29-1
CDR3: CSVYVFETQYF
DNA: TGCAGCGTTTATGTCTTTGAGACCCAGTACTTC

J: TRBJ2-7
D: NA
size: few
V: TRBV7-9
CDR3: CASSSPGLGSYEQYF
DNA: TGTGCCAGCAGCTCCCCTGGCCTAGGTTCCTACGAGCAGTACTTC

J: TRBJ1-1
D: NA
size: NA
V: TRBV10-3
CDR3: CAISDRGTEAFF
DNA: TGTGCCATCAGTGACAGAGGCACTGAAGCTTTCTTT

J: TRBJ1-3
D: NA
size: NA
V: TRBV6-5
CDR3: CASSNSGQGNTIYF
DNA: TGTGCCAGCAGCAACAGCGGACAGGGAAACACCATATATTTT

J: TRBJ2-2
D: NA
size: NA
V: TRBV6-5
CDR3: CASKGGGGTGELFF
DNA: TGTGCCAGCAAGGGAGGTGGCGGCACCGGGGAGCTGTTTTTT

J: TRBJ2-3
D: TRBD2
size: NA
V: TRBV24-1
CDR3: CATSALGTSGGSSTDTQYF
DNA: TGTGCCACCAGTGCCCTCGGGACTAGCGGGGGCTCTAGCACAGATACGCAGTATTTT

J: TRBJ2-3
D: TRBD2
size: NA
V: TRBV6-6
CDR3: CASSRLAGPRADTQYF
DNA: TGTGCCAGCAGTCGACTAGCGGGGCCTAGGGCAGATACGCAGTATTTT

J: TRBJ1-2
D: TRBD1
size: NA
V: TRBV19
CDR3: CASRRQGVGHGYTF
DNA: TGTGCCAGTAGGAGACAGGGGGTAGGGCATGGCTACACCTTC

J: TRBJ1-2
D: NA
size: NA
V: TRBV20-1
CDR3: CSASPGRSGYTF
DNA: TGCAGTGCTAGTCCTGGCAGAAGCGGATACACCTTC

J: TRBJ1-3
D: TRBD1
size: few
V: TRBV6-5
CDR3: CASSWDSGGGNTIYF
DNA: TGTGCCAGCAGTTGGGACAGCGGCGGCGGGAACACCATATATTTT

J: TRBJ1-5
D: NA
size: NA
V: TRBV4-2
CDR3: CASRRHPGGNQPQHF
DNA: TGTGCCAGCAGGCGACACCCTGGCGGCAATCAGCCCCAGCATTTT

J: TRBJ2-2
D: NA
size: NA
V: TRBV11-2
CDR3: CASSLGQVNTGELFF
DNA: TGTGCCAGCAGCTTAGGGCAGGTCAACACCGGGGAGCTGTTTTTT

J: TRBJ2-4
D: TRBD1
size: NA
V: TRBV5-1
CDR3: CASSLGTGGRDIQYF
DNA: TGCGCCAGCAGCTTGGGCACAGGGGGCAGGGACATTCAGTACTTC

J: TRBJ1-1
D: NA
size: NA
V: TRBV5-4
CDR3: CASSPTGGMNTEAFF
DNA: TGTGCCAGCAGCCCTACCGGGGGGATGAACACTGAAGCTTTCTTT

J: TRBJ1-4
D: NA
size: NA
V: TRBV23-1
CDR3: CASSQSGRQGGINEKLFF
DNA: TGCGCCAGCAGTCAATCAGGGCGTCAGGGTGGGATTAATGAAAAACTGTTTTTT

J: TRBJ1-1
D: TRBD1
size: NA
V: TRBV6-5
CDR3: CASSLRGLVTEAFF
DNA: TGTGCCAGCAGTCTGAGGGGGCTGGTCACTGAAGCTTTCTTT

J: TRBJ1-5
D: TRBD1
size: NA
V: TRBV18
CDR3: CASSQTGAGQPQHF
DNA: TGTGCCAGCTCACAGACAGGGGCGGGTCAGCCCCAGCATTTT

J: TRBJ2-3
D: NA
size: NA
V: TRBV5-1
CDR3: CASSLAQGTDTQYF
DNA: TGCGCCAGCAGCTTAGCTCAGGGAACAGATACGCAGTATTTT

J: TRBJ2-2
D: NA
size: few
V: TRBV6-4
CDR3: CASSSRAGTGELFF
DNA: TGTGCCAGCAGTTCAAGGGCGGGCACCGGGGAGCTGTTTTTT